This TCR beta chain originates from a study of blood T cell repertoires in COVID-19. All recovered Cohort 3 donors got two negative PCRs, got clearance, or saw symptom resolution. V lost 1 base to trimming and J lost 8 bases, with 18 bases between them. Germline loops: CDR1 LGHNA, CDR2 YNFKEQ. The length of the CDR3 is 16 residues. Per the original methods: Quantification of nucleated cells was approximated via reference gene primer amplification. Profiling relied on immunoSEQ multiplex PCR, and the TCRdb table lists in-frame clones only, not all of them. For V, J and clone size, that table is used; D and trimming come from the DNA. Of about 410,000 clones in the sample, nearly 90% were seen once.

The specimen was PBMCs or T cells enriched from blood (not recorded which). J is TRBJ2-1 and V is TRBV4-2, with D possibly being TRBD1 (6 bases). The sequence came from a woman aged 25-40 years who had recovered from COVID-19. The CDR3 bases are TGTGCCAGCAGCCAAGTTCGACAGGAGCCTTTGGATGAGCAGTTCTTC. Protein sequence: CASSQVRQEPLDEQFF.